The T cell receptor (beta chain) under discussion was sequenced for a study of Siglec-9 on CD8 T cells in melanoma (dated 2019 in TCRdb). Background for the entire study: In this study, researchers looked at how Siglec-9 is expressed on CD8+ T cells and what Siglec-9 does to regulate T cells within the melanoma tumor microenvironment. Here is what the overall study found, with its caveats: According to the reported findings, Siglec-9 marked and regulated a subset of effector memory CD8+ T cells that seemed to build up inside melanoma tumors.

The protocol used for the library was the immunoSEQ multiplex PCR assay. Held by TCRdb, this immuneACCESS table contains in-frame sequences only and omits some clones. Under half of the omission traces to an unresolved V gene where checked; the cause of the rest is unknown. The sample table shows around 35,000 clones, and approximately 84% are seen once. The ten largest clonotypes hold about 1.8% of the sample. The CDR3 spans 16 residues, from the cysteine through the phenylalanine. Only the CDR3 region is kept as DNA, spanning 48 bases read in frame from base 1. V is pared back by 4 bases and J by 3 bases, with 19 bases lying between the germline termini. The germline V gene (reference sequence) sets CDR1 to SGHNT and CDR2 to YYREEE. A note on this clone: Its recognized antigen is unknown. Base qualities are missing; no much larger clone stands one base away.

The sequencing input was Siglec-9- CD8+ T cells sorted from blood. Taken with the paper, the label for cell subset or site translates to: CD8 T cells lacking Siglec-9. The clonotype originates from a human donor in good health. Recombination linked TRBV5-4 to TRBJ1-2; a weak D assignment points to TRBD1 (5 bases agree). Here is the DNA: TGTGCCAGCAGCCCCCTCGCGGCAGGGCACGACTATGGCTACACCTTC. Its coded protein is CASSPLAAGHDYGYTF.